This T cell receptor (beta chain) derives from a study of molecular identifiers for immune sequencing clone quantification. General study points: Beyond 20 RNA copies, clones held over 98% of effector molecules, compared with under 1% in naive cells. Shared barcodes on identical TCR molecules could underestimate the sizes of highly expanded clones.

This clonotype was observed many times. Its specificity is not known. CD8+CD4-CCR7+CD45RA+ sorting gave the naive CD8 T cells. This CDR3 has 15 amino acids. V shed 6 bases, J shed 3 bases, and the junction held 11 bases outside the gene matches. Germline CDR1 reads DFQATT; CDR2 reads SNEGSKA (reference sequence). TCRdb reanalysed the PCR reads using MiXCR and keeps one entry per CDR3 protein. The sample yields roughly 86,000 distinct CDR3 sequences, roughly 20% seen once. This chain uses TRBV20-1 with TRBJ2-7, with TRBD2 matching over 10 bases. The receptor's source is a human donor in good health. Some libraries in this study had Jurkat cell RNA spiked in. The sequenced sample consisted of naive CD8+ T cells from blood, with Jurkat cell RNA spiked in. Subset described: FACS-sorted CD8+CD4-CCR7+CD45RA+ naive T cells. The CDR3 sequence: CSATNLAGADYEQYF. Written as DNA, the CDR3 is TGCAGTGCCACCAACCTAGCGGGGGCTGACTACGAGCAGTACTTC.